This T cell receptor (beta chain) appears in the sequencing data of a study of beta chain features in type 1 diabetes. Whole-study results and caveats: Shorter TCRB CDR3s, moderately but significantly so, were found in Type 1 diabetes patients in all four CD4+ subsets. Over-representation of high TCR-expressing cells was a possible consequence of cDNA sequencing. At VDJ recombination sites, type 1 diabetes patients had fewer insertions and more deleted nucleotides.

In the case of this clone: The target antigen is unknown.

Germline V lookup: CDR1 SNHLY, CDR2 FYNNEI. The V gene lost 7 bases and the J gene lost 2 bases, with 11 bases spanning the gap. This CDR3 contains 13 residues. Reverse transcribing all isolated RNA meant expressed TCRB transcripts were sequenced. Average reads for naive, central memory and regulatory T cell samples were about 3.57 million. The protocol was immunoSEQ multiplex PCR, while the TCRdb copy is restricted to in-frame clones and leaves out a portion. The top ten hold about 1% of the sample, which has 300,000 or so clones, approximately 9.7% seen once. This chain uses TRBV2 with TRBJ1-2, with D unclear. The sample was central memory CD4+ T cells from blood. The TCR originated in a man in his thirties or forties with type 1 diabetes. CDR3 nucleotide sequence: TGTGCCAGCAAGGAGGGCTCAAACTATGGCTACACCTTC. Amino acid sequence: CASKEGSNYGYTF.